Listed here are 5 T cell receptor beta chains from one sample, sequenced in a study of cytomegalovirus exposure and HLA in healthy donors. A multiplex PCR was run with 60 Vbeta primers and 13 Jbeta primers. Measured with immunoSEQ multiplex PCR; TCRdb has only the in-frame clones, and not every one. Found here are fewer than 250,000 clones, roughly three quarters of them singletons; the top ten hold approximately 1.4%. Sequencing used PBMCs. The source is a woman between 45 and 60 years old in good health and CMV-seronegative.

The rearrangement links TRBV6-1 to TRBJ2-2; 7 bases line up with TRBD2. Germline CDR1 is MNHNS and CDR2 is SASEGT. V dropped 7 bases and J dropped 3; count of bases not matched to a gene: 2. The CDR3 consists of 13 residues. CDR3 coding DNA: TGTGCCAGCACCGGGAGGTACACCGGGGAGCTGTTTTTT. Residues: CASTGRYTGELFF.

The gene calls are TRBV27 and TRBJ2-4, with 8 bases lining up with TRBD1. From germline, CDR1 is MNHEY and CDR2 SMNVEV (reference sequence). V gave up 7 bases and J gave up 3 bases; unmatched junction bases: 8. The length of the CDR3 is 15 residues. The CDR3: CASKPTGGGKNIQYF. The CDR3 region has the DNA TGTGCCAGCAAACCTACAGGGGGAGGCAAAAACATTCAGTACTTC.

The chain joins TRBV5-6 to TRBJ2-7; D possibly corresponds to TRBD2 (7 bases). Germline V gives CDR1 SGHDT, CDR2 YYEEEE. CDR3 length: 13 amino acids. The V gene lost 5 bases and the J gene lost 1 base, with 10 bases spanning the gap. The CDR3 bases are TGTGCCAGCAGAGGGGGGGGTTCCTACGAGCAGTACTTC. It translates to CASRGGGSYEQYF. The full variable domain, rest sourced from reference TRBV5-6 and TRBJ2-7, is DAGVTQSPTHLIKTRGQQVTLRCSPKSGHDTVSWYQQALGQGPQFIFQYYEEEERQRGNFPDRFSGHQFPNYSSELNVNALLLGDSALYLCASRGGGSYEQYFGPGTRLTVT.

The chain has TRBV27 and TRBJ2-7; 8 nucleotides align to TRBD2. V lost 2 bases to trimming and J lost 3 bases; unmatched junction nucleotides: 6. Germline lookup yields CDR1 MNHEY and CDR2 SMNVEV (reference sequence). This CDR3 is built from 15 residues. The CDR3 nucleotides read TGTGCCAGCAGTTTAGAGGCTAGCGGGTTCTACGAGCAGTACTTC. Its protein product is CASSLEASGFYEQYF.

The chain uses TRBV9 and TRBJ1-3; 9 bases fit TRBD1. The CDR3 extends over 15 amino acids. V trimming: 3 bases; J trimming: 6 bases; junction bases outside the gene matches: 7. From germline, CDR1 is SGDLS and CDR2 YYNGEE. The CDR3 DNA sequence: TGTGCCAGCAGCGAAGGGGACAGGGTCATAAACACCATATATTTT. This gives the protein CASSEGDRVINTIYF.